The T cell receptor beta chain under discussion was sequenced for a study of T cells expressing NK-cell markers (dated by TCRdb to 2020 to 2022). The study in broad terms: About 8 donors provided sorted CD3+CD56+NKG2C+, CD3+CD56+NKG2C- and CD3+CD56-NKG2C+ T-cell subsets, whose TCR beta-chain repertoires were profiled. The study sequenced eight donors, all healthy volunteers chosen at random: three men and five women. Sequencing of the libraries produced 2 x 150 bp reads on Illumina HiSeq 2000/2500, MiSeq or NextSeq. Among the eight sequenced donors, only one was HCMV-seronegative, while the other seven were HCMV-seropositive. Here is what the overall study found, with its caveats: In a handful of donors, the dominant CD3+CD56+NKG2C+ clonotypes ranked among the top 10 CD8+ clonotypes, making up roughly 1.0-8% of CD8+ T cells. It remained unclear whether the expanded NKG2C-expressing T cell clones were specific for HCMV antigens. Those dominant clonotypes were again the most abundant among CD3+CD56-NKG2C+ cells in a handful of donors, at roughly 25-65%.

Remarks on this clonotype: The antigen it recognizes is unknown.

The CDR3, cysteine through phenylalanine, is 14 amino acids long. No coding sequence is recorded. This sample was sequenced with an Illumina HiSeq 2000. 5'RACE template switching, by which a universal primer site and unique molecular identifiers were added, was used to make TCR beta cDNA libraries. cDNA synthesis was primed from the TCR beta constant segment, followed by two successive PCR amplification steps. Concerning the study's data processing: MIGEC was used to demultiplex reads and group reads by UMI, and MiTCR was used to assemble and quantify clonotypes. To remove erroneous sequences, TCR cDNA sequences were retained only when supported by two or more reads. Downstream repertoire analysis used the tcR package, and clonotypes were matched across fractions by CDR3 nucleotide sequence plus V segment. VDJmatch was used to annotate antigen specificity against VDJdb, with one amino acid substitution allowed in CDR3. The reads were reprocessed in TCRdb, with one entry per CDR3 protein sequence and no accompanying DNA. V and J calls and clone size were set by TCRdb, not the authors. The table of this sample itemizes a few hundred thousand distinct CDR3 sequences. The top ten constitute approximately 3.5% of the sample.

To determine HCMV serostatus, a commercial ELISA kit was used to detect HCMV-specific IgG in serum. Peripheral blood mononuclear cells were isolated from blood by Ficoll density gradient centrifugation. The sequenced sample consisted of blood T cells: a sorted CD56 or NKG2C T cell subset, CD4+ or CD8+ T cells, or bulk PBMC T cells (not recorded which). This sequence originates from a man in his late teens or twenties in good health. Donor details come from another sample of the same person, matched by shared clones. This chain joins TRBV12-3 or TRBV12-4 to TRBJ2-5; there is no DNA to check the TCRdb D call of TRBD1. This receptor carries the CDR3 CASNLSHLGATQYF.